This paragraph reports one T cell receptor beta chain. Its antigen remains unidentified. Data came from immunoSEQ multiplex PCR; TCRdb stores just in-frame clones and leaves some out. The table shows some 40,000 clones, with 85% to 95% occurring only once. With V trimmed by 6 bases and J by 1 base, 3 bases remained unmatched. The CDR3 consists of 15 residues. Germline values: CDR1 SGHTA, CDR2 FQGNSA. The sample belongs to a study of T cells in localized non-small cell lung cancer. General observations from the study: Uninvolved adjacent lung, not tumor, had the highest T cell clonality. Because sequencing included only one region (of the tumor), heterogeneity remains possible.

The V and J genes are TRBV7-2 and TRBJ2-5, with 12 bases that match TRBD2. Specimen: peripheral blood, collected before any cancer treatment. The clonotype originates from a female donor older than 55 with stage I lung adenocarcinoma. Written as DNA, the CDR3 is TGTGCCAGCAGTAGGACTAGCGGGGCCCAAGAGACCCAGTACTTC. It specifies CASSRTSGAQETQYF.